This record looks at one T cell receptor (beta chain) sequence and its context. Data came from immunoSEQ multiplex PCR; TCRdb stores just in-frame clones and leaves some out. Of fewer than 250,000 clones in the sample, under 80% were seen once. This sample is drawn from a study of blood T cell repertoires in COVID-19. As for the study in general: Whether acute or convalescent, the COVID-19 samples came from the United States, Italy and Spain.

The sample was peripheral blood. This clonotype was sampled from a woman in her 50s with acute or convalescent COVID-19.

The CDR3 loop is CASKVNKGVGYNSPLHF. The CDR3 coding sequence is TGTGCCAGCAAAGTTAATAAAGGGGTGGGTTATAATTCACCCCTCCACTTT. The chain is built from TRBV27 and TRBJ1-6; tentatively, D is TRBD1 (5 bases). V was pared by 7 bases and J by 4 bases, with 20 bases between. CDR1 is MNHEY, CDR2 SMNVEV, per germline (reference sequence). The CDR3 has 17 residues.